This TCR beta chain was identified in a study of T cells in women clearing cervical HPV infection. Study background: Case blood was drawn when the lesion was first found; control blood after infection became undetectable.

The repertoire was sequenced with immunoSEQ multiplex PCR; TCRdb's copy has only in-frame clones and lacks some. The sample holds fewer than 50,000 clones. General study findings and limits: CIN3+ cases had significantly higher TCR repertoire richness than controls, but evenness did not differ.

Of note for this clone: The antigen remains unidentified. Coverage ceases 3 residues before the CDR3 finishes, and the germline J gene fills in the end.

CDR3 length: 13 residues. Germline CDR1 reads SGHTA; CDR2 reads FQGNSA. The V and J ends lost 6 bases and 1 base respectively, with 9 bases between them. V usage is TRBV7-2 and J usage is TRBJ1-1; D perhaps matches TRBD1 (6 bases). This receptor was obtained from a woman between 18 and 69 years old with a cervical HPV16 infection that either progressed to CIN3+ or cleared (not recorded which). The sequenced material came from blood buffy coat. The sequenced part of the CDR3 DNA is TGTGCCAGCAGATCGGACAGGAACACTGAA. Amino acid sequence: CASRSDRNTE. The full-length CDR3 reads as CASRSDRNTEAFF.